The rows below give T cell receptor beta chains drawn from one sample of a study of blood T cells in healthy people across ages. TCRdb re-called the 5' RACE reads through MiXCR, storing one row per CDR3 protein. The sample comprises a few hundred thousand distinct CDR3 sequences, 25% to 30% of which are singletons, and approximately 17% rests with the top ten. Sequencing input: blood. The receptors were sampled from a woman aged 70-85 years in good health. The CDR3 runs from the conserved cysteine through the conserved F or W. Each record gives: V gene, clone size, J gene, D gene, CDR3 DNA, CDR3 protein. A D gene is named only where the DNA matches it firmly. The size of a clone is reported for some rows only, either as once, few or many, or as a class for expanded clones.

>TRBV5-1|.|TRBJ1-1|.
TGCGCCAGCAGACAGGGCCCGAACACTGAAGCTTTCTTT
CASRQGPNTEAFF
>TRBV20-1|.|TRBJ1-2|TRBD1
TGCAGTGCTGCCGACAGGGTGTACGGCTACACCTTC
CSAADRVYGYTF
>TRBV18|.|TRBJ1-1|.
TGTGCCAGCTCACCCCTAGGGGTTGACACTGAAGCTTTCTTT
CASSPLGVDTEAFF
>TRBV4-3|.|TRBJ1-4|TRBD1
TGCGCCAGCAGCCAACAGGGGGCAGGGGAAAAACTGTTTTTT
CASSQQGAGEKLFF
>TRBV12-3/TRBV12-4|few|TRBJ1-1|.
TGTGCCAGCAAACGGGCGGGGGGCACTGAAGCTTTCTTT
CASKRAGGTEAFF
>TRBV3-1|few|TRBJ2-1|.
TGTGCCAGCAGCCACCCTGGGCGCAATGAGCAGTTCTTC
CASSHPGRNEQFF
>TRBV7-2|few|TRBJ2-7|TRBD2
TGTGCCAGCAGCTCCATCCTTAGCGGGGTATCCTACGAGCAGTACTTC
CASSSILSGVSYEQYF
>TRBV3-1|few|TRBJ1-5|.
TGTGCCAGCAGCACGGCCAATCAGCCCCAGCATTTT
CASSTANQPQHF
>TRBV9|few|TRBJ1-4|.
TGTGCCAGCAGCGTAGGGTTCGGGACACGGAATGAAAAACTGTTTTTT
CASSVGFGTRNEKLFF
>TRBV2|.|TRBJ2-3|.
TGTGCCAGCAGCCGACAGTGGATCACAGATACGCAGTATTTT
CASSRQWITDTQYF
>TRBV2|.|TRBJ2-2|TRBD2
TGTGCCGGCAGTGAAGCGCTGGCGGGGGACACCGGGGAGCTGTTTTTT
CAGSEALAGDTGELFF